This entry lists 5 T cell receptor beta chains sequenced from one sample in a study of naive and memory T cell subsets. Their cognate antigens are unknown. An equimolar mix of two oligonucleotides served as the beta constant-region primer for TRBC1 and TRBC2. Four rounds of PCR amplified the ligated cDNA using nested alpha and beta constant-region primers plus SP2. TCRdb reanalysed the UMI-ligation and nested PCR reads using MiXCR and keeps one entry per CDR3 protein. In the table there are 90,000 to 120,000 distinct CDR3 sequences, around 13% of which are singletons. Regarding the study as a whole: A few larger clonotypes appeared in naive repertoires, especially CD8, possibly memory cells re-expressing CD45RA.

The sequencing sample was made of naive CD8+ T cells from blood. The receptors originated from a human donor in good health.

This clonotype was observed at least ten times. The chain uses TRBV4-3 and TRBJ2-3; no clear D gene. Per the germline V gene, CDR1 is LGHNA and CDR2 is YSLEER. V lost 4 bases to trimming and J lost 3 bases, with 11 bases between them. This CDR3 has 14 residues. The CDR3 coding sequence is TGCGCCAGCAGCCGAACTACCATAACAGATACGCAGTATTTT. It encodes CASSRTTITDTQYF.

V gene TRBV19 combines with J gene TRBJ2-1; D tentatively fits TRBD1 or TRBD2 (5 bases each). The length of the CDR3 is 15 residues. Germline V gives CDR1 LNHDA, CDR2 SQIVND (reference sequence). V gave up 6 bases and J gave up 2 bases, with 14 bases separating them. This CDR3 is CASRLRDAAYNEQFF. The CDR3 nucleotides read TGTGCCAGTAGGCTCCGGGACGCAGCCTACAATGAGCAGTTCTTC.

The chain employs TRBV2 and TRBJ2-5; D is perhaps TRBD2 (6 bases). There are 18 residues in the CDR3. Germline-derived CDR1 and CDR2 are SNHLY and FYNNEI. The V and J ends lost 0 bases and 0 bases respectively, with 17 bases between them. The CDR3 spells CASSEARAGWTYQETQYF. DNA of the CDR3: TGTGCCAGCAGTGAAGCGCGGGCGGGATGGACGTACCAAGAGACCCAGTACTTC.

A few counts support this clonotype. This chain connects TRBV27 to TRBJ2-7, with 7 bases aligning to TRBD2. This CDR3 spans 15 amino acids. V dropped 2 bases and J dropped 3; count of bases not matched to a gene: 7. The germline V gene has CDR1 MNHEY and CDR2 SMNVEV (reference sequence). This chain's CDR3 is CASSLGQGGVYEQYF. CDR3 DNA sequence: TGTGCCAGCAGTTTAGGGCAGGGAGGGGTCTACGAGCAGTACTTC.

The table lists this clonotype with a few counts. The chain joins TRBV15 to TRBJ1-6, with TRBD1 identical over 7 bases. The V gene's germline CDR1 is LNHNV and CDR2 YYDKDF (reference sequence). This CDR3 has 16 residues. V shed 4 bases and J 1 base; nucleotides not matched to a gene: 4. This CDR3 reads CATSNRGGSYNSPLHF. In nucleotides, the CDR3 is TGTGCCACCAGCAACAGGGGTGGATCCTATAATTCACCCCTCCACTTT.